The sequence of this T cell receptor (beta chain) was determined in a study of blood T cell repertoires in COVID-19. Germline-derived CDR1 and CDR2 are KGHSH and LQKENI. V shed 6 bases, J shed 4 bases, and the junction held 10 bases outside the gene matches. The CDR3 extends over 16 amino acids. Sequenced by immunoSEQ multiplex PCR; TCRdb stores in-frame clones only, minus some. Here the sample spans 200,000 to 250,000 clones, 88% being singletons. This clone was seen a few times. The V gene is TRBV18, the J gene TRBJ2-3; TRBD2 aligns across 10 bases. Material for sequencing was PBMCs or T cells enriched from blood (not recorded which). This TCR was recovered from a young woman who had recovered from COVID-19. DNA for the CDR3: TGTGCCAGCTCTACGAGCGGGGGGGCCCCCGCAGATACGCAGTATTTT. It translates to CASSTSGGAPADTQYF. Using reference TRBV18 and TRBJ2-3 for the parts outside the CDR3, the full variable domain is NAGVMQNPRHLVRRRGQEARLRCSPMKGHSHVYWYRQLPEEGLKFMVYLQKENIIDESGMPKERFSAEFPKEGPSILRIQQVVRGDSAAYFCASSTSGGAPADTQYFGPGTRLTVL.